The TCR beta chain described here comes from a study of blood T cell repertoires in COVID-19. This clone was seen a handful of times. The method was immunoSEQ multiplex PCR; TCRdb's version includes in-frame clones alone and lacks a portion of them. The sample yields 90,000 to 130,000 clones, roughly 87% seen once. Germline CDR1 and CDR2: MNHNY and SVGAGI (reference sequence). This CDR3 contains 13 residues. Trimming removed 0 bases at V and 5 bases at J, with 8 bases between. This TCR came from a human donor in a cohort sampled during active COVID-19. The genes are TRBV6-6 and TRBJ2-7; the D gene is possibly TRBD2 (5 bases). Source material: peripheral blood. The DNA for the CDR3 is TGTGCCAGCAGTTACTCGCGGGCGAACGAGCAGTACTTC. This gives the protein CASSYSRANEQYF.